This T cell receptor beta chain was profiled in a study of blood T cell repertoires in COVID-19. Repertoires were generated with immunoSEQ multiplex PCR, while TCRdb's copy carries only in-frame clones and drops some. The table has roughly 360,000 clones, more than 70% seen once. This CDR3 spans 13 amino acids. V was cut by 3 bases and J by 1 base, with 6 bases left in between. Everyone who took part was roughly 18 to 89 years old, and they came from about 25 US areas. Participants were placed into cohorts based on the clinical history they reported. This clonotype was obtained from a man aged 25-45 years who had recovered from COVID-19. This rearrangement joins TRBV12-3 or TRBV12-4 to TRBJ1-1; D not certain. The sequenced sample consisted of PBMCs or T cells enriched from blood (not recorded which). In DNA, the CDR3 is TGTGCCAGCAGTTTTATGTCGAACACTGAAGCTTTCTTT. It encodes CASSFMSNTEAFF.